This record covers a single TCR beta chain. What antigen it recognizes has not been identified. It has no much larger one-base neighbor in the sample; base qualities were not kept. From cysteine to phenylalanine, the CDR3 is 12 amino acids long. Of the read, only the CDR3 DNA is kept; its 36 bases are in frame from base 1. In the germline V gene, CDR1 corresponds to ENHRY and CDR2 to SYGVKD. V gives up 3 bases and J gives up 5 bases, and the segment between their germline ends measures 4 bases. The data were taken from a study of blood T cell repertoires in COVID-19 (dated by TCRdb to 2018 to 2021). Study-wide context: Samples covering the acute and convalescent phases of COVID-19 were provided by collaborators in the United States, Italy and Spain. The prospective study material was composed of cDNA or gDNA derived from T cells, B-cell-depleted T cells, or PBMCs. Subjects who had been exposed to COVID-19, were actively infected with it, or had recovered from it provided the deeply sampled blood TCRbeta repertoires that made up the dataset. A freely available public database, intended as a resource for researchers studying the immune response to SARS-CoV-2, is where the repertoires were released. The samples were drawn from two sources: the first 160 participants of the ongoing ImmuneRACE study, and 950 to 1,500 subjects contributed by 6 global collaborators. Nearly every sample came with metadata listing a de-identified subject ID, COVID-19 status, age in years and sex. Where available, HLA class I and class II types were obtained from metadata supplied by the sample provider rather than from assay-based typing. The research as a whole found: The quantity of clinical and demographic metadata differed by source and by participant and was supplied without curation.

TCRbeta CDR3 regions were amplified from genomic DNA using the immunoSEQ Assay, a bias-controlled multiplex PCR. Processing in the source paper ran as follows. Within the assay, amplification of reference gene primers was used to estimate how many nucleated cells each sample contained. To quantify the absolute abundance of each unique TCRbeta CDR3 rearrangement, sequence reads were collapsed and filtered. For each sample, productive Simpson clonality was calculated as the square root of Simpson's diversity index over productive rearrangements. In TCRdb, the immuneACCESS table is reduced to in-frame sequences with V and J assigned. These tables do not hold every clone; where another copy was compared, an unresolved V gene accounts for under half, and the others remain unexplained. That table is the source of V, J and clone size, and D and trimming were worked out from the DNA. The sample table records some 140,000 clones; roughly 84% of these occur just once. The top ten hold 5.5% of the sample.

Participants in the prospective study were aged 18 to 89 years, lived in 20 to 30 United States geographic areas, and enrolled through a virtual design. In the prospective study, participants were assigned to cohorts based on the clinical history participants reported in a screening survey and a study questionnaire. In the prospective study, mobile phlebotomists collected whole blood, serum and a nasopharyngeal or oropharyngeal swab from each participant. Additional blood draws and questionnaires over an approximately two-month period could optionally be provided by prospective study participants. Blood samples from the prospective study were shipped frozen or at room temperature prior to DNA extraction.

The sequence came from a man aged 35-49 years with acute COVID-19. The receptor chain draws on TRBV10-3 and TRBJ1-4, with the D gene not clear enough to name. The sample was PBMCs or T cells enriched from blood (not recorded which). The DNA is TGTGCCATCAGTGACAGAAATGAAAAACTGTTTTTT. Its translation reads: CAISDRNEKLFF.